The next 20 T cell receptor beta chains were all read from a single sample in a study of monozygotic twins with inflammatory bowel disease. Reprocessing the 5' RACE reads, TCRdb reports a single entry for every CDR3 protein and omits DNA. This sample's table reports more than 300,000 distinct CDR3 sequences. The sample consisted of blood. All receptors derive from a human donor with ulcerative colitis or Crohn's disease, or a healthy co-twin of an affected twin (not recorded which).

V is TRBV18 and J is TRBJ2-3; checking the TCRdb D call of TRBD2 is not possible without DNA. Germline V gene sequence: CDR1 KGHSH, CDR2 LQKENI. The CDR3 covers 16 residues. CDR3 sequence reads: CASSPLLAGGQDTQYF.

The chain employs TRBV29-1 and TRBJ1-2; there is no DNA to check the TCRdb D call of TRBD1. The germline V gene encodes CDR1 SQVTM and CDR2 ANQGSEA. The length of the CDR3 is 13 residues. Here the CDR3 reads CSVFTTGHYGYTF.

V usage is TRBV11-1 and J usage is TRBJ2-6. The CDR3 loop spans 15 amino acids. CDR1 SGHAT and CDR2 FQDESV come from the germline V gene (reference sequence). CDR3 residues: CASSLTDSGANVLTF.

This chain links TRBV30 with TRBJ2-7; the TCRdb call, TRBD1, lacks DNA for checking. Germline V gene lookup returns CDR1 GTSNPN and CDR2 SVGIG (reference sequence). The CDR3 spans 14 residues. The CDR3 loop reads CAWSSGVGSYEQYF.

The chain has TRBV20-1 and TRBJ2-7; as DNA is missing, the TRBD1 call by TCRdb cannot be tested. Germline V gene lookup returns CDR1 DFQATT and CDR2 SNEGSKA (reference sequence). The CDR3 extends over 14 amino acids. CDR3 sequence: CSALRDREAYEQYF.

This chain joins TRBV10-3 and TRBJ1-4; TCRdb's D call, TRBD1, is unchecked because there is no DNA. Germline V CDR1 and CDR2: ENHRY, SYGVKD. CDR3 length: 15 residues. Here the CDR3 reads CAISESGQGDEKLFF.

The chain combines TRBV20-1 with TRBJ2-6; TCRdb gives TRBD1 as the D gene, but with no DNA this cannot be confirmed. The germline V gene encodes CDR1 DFQATT and CDR2 SNEGSKA (reference sequence). The CDR3 is made up of 17 amino acids. The CDR3 sequence is CSARDQLGDPGANVLTF.

This chain connects TRBV6-5 to TRBJ2-7. The CDR3 spans 13 residues. Germline lookup yields CDR1 MNHEY and CDR2 SVGAGI. CDR3 amino acids: CASSFEGKVEQYF.

This chain joins TRBV20-1 and TRBJ2-7; the D call of TRBD2 rests on TCRdb alone, since no DNA is present to check it. The CDR3 extends over 14 amino acids. CDR1 DFQATT and CDR2 SNEGSKA come from the germline V gene (reference sequence). The CDR3 here is CSARLVGTGDEQYF.

The V gene is TRBV5-1, the J gene TRBJ2-1; TCRdb designates TRBD2, a call that cannot be tested without DNA. CDR1 is SGHRS, CDR2 YFSETQ, per germline. This CDR3 is 16 amino acids long. CDR3 sequence: CASSLVGGTSGAEQFF.

This rearrangement joins TRBV15 to TRBJ2-2. Germline lookup yields CDR1 LNHNV and CDR2 YYDKDF (reference sequence). The CDR3 consists of 12 residues. CDR3 region: CATSRNRGELFF.

The J gene is TRBJ1-5, the V gene TRBV19; TCRdb selects TRBD1, and the lack of DNA leaves this call unchecked. Germline CDR1 LNHDA, CDR2 SQIVND (reference sequence). The CDR3 runs 15 residues. Here the CDR3 reads CASSPRGRGNQPQHF.

The chain combines TRBV5-7 with TRBJ2-4; there is no DNA to check the TCRdb D call of TRBD2. TRBV5-7 is an open reading frame whose function is uncertain. CDR3 length: 16 residues. CDR3 region: CASSLSPGLAKNIQYF.

V is TRBV5-1 and J is TRBJ2-2; the TCRdb D gene call, TRBD1, has no DNA to confirm it. The CDR3 covers 16 residues. Germline V gene sequence: CDR1 SGHRS, CDR2 YFSETQ. The CDR3 reads CASSFQDRVTTGELFF. The complete variable domain, with remaining parts taken from reference TRBV5-1 and TRBJ2-2, reads KAGVTQTPRYLIKTRGQQVTLSCSPISGHRSVSWYQQTPGQGLQFLFEYFSETQRNKGNFPGRFSGRQFSNSRSEMNVSTLELGDSALYLCASSFQDRVTTGELFFGEGSRLTVL.

The chain recombines TRBV12-3 or TRBV12-4 with TRBJ1-1; TCRdb reports TRBD1, a call that lacks DNA to check it against. The CDR3 sequence is 15 residues long. This CDR3 reads CASSPWAAIGAEAFF.

The rearrangement joins TRBV6-2 or TRBV6-3 to TRBJ1-1; absent DNA, TCRdb's TRBD1 call cannot be checked. CDR1 is MNHEY and CDR2 is SVGEGT in the germline V gene. CDR3 size: 13 residues. This CDR3 reads CASSYGQVFVAFF.

V usage is TRBV20-1 and J usage is TRBJ2-7; as DNA is missing, the TRBD1 call by TCRdb cannot be tested. This CDR3 is built from 15 residues. CDR1 and CDR2 from the germline V gene are DFQATT and SNEGSKA (reference sequence). CDR3 sequence reads: CSAYPNGQENYEQYF.

V and J are TRBV6-5 and TRBJ1-2; the D call from TCRdb, TRBD1, cannot be confirmed without DNA. The CDR3 is made up of 15 amino acids. The V gene's germline CDR1 is MNHEY and CDR2 SVGAGI. This CDR3 is CASSYSGQDNYGYTF.

The chain recombines TRBV7-6 with TRBJ2-3; absent DNA, TCRdb's TRBD2 call cannot be checked. Germline V CDR1 and CDR2: SGHVS, FNYEAQ. The CDR3 totals 13 residues. The CDR3 here is CASSPSRQSSLYF.

The J gene is TRBJ1-1, the V gene TRBV13; TCRdb's D gene call, TRBD1, goes unchecked for lack of DNA. Germline V gene lookup returns CDR1 PRHDT and CDR2 FYEKMQ (reference sequence). The CDR3 contains 13 residues. CDR3 region: CASGKDSNTEAFF.